The present T cell receptor (beta chain) was sequenced within a study of T cell changes during pregnancy in multiple sclerosis. The V gene lost 7 bases and the J gene lost 0 bases, with 24 bases spanning the gap. Germline V CDR1 and CDR2: SNHLY, FYNNEI. CDR3 length: 18 residues. Clones were read by immunoSEQ multiplex PCR, and TCRdb kept only the in-frame ones, dropping some. Of 70,000 to 80,000 clones listed, just under 95% were seen once; the top ten hold over 3.5%. The specimen comprised peripheral blood, sampled after pregnancy. The chain recombines TRBV2 with TRBJ1-2; TRBD1 is a possible D gene (6 bases). The receptor was isolated from a female donor in good health, enrolled as a control in a pregnancy study. The CDR3: CASISGAPSPSSNYGYTF. In DNA, the CDR3 is TGTGCCAGCATATCAGGGGCTCCCTCCCCCTCTTCTAACTATGGCTACACCTTC. Full variable domain (missing parts from reference TRBV2 and TRBJ1-2): EPEVTQTPSHQVTQMGQEVILRCVPISNHLYFYWYRQILGQKVEFLVSFYNNEISEKSEIFDDQFSVERPDGSNFTLKIRSTKLEDSAMYFCASISGAPSPSSNYGYTFGSGTRLTVV.